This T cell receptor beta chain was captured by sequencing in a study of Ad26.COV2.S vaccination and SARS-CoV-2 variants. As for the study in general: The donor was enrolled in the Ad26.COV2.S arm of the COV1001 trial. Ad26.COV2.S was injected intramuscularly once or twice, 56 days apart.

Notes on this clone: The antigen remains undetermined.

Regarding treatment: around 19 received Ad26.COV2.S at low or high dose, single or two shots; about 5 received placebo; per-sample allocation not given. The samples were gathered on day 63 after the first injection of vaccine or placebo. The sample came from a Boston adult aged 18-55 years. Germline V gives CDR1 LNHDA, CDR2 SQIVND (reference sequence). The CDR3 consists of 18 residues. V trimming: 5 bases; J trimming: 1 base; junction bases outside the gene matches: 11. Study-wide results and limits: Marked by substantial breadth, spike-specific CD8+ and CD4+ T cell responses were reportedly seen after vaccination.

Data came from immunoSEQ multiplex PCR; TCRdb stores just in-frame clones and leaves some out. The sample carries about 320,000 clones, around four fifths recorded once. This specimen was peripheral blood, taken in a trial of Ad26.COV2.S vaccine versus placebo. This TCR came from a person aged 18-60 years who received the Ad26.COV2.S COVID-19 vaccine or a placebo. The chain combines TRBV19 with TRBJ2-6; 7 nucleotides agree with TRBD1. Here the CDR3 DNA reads TGTGCCAGTAGTTCTTCCGGGACAGTCATTTCTGGGGCCAACGTCCTGACTTTC. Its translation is CASSSSGTVISGANVLTF.